Given below is one TCR beta chain in context. What it recognizes is unknown. This entry belongs to a study of shared clonotypes between healthy human individuals. Study-level findings and limits: A few donors had about 5% of their naive CD4 clonotypes in common. The small donor group covered limited genetic and exposure diversity. Although depth was large, rarefaction showed that sequencing of the sorted subsets was incomplete.

CDR3 length: 15 amino acids. Trimming pared 0 bases from V and 2 bases from J, leaving 11 bases between. Looked up from germline, CDR1 is SGHTA and CDR2 is FQGNSA. An even split of each subset's genomic DNA across several immunoSEQ plates was performed. Libraries were prepared by immunoSEQ multiplex PCR; TCRdb keeps only in-frame clonotypes and omits some of them. The profile shows roughly 1,500,000 clones, 98% to 99% of them singletons. The TCR comes from a man younger than 45 in good health. The source material was naive CD4+ T cells sorted from blood. The subset: CD45RA+ positively selected. The chain couples TRBV7-2 to TRBJ2-7; D is unresolved. The chain's CDR3 is CASSLAGSSPYEQYF. CDR3 in DNA: TGTGCCAGCAGCTTAGCTGGGTCGAGCCCCTACGAGCAGTACTTC.